This TCR beta chain was found in a study of T cells after yellow fever vaccination. Study findings and constraints: Weaker, the secondary response peaked sooner, at day 5 versus 15.

Of note for this clonotype: Its antigen is not known.

It was through 5'RACE template switching that TCR cDNA was made, with a universal primer site and UMIs added. TCRdb re-analysed the 5' RACE reads in MiXCR, keeping a single row per CDR3 protein. This table has under 550,000 distinct CDR3 sequences, just over 20% appearing once. The germline CDR1 and CDR2 sequences are ENHRY and SYGVKD. The CDR3 consists of 18 residues. J was trimmed by 3 bases and V by 4 bases; bases with no gene match: 16. Sequencing used PBMCs, obtained 21 days after the first yellow fever vaccination. This TCR was recovered from a man younger than 30 who received the YFV17D yellow fever vaccine. The V and J genes are TRBV10-3 and TRBJ2-3, with 7 bases aligning to TRBD2. CDR3: CAISGFSERGLVTDTQYF. The CDR3 DNA sequence: TGTGCCATCAGTGGATTTTCGGAGCGGGGCCTTGTTACAGATACGCAGTATTTT.